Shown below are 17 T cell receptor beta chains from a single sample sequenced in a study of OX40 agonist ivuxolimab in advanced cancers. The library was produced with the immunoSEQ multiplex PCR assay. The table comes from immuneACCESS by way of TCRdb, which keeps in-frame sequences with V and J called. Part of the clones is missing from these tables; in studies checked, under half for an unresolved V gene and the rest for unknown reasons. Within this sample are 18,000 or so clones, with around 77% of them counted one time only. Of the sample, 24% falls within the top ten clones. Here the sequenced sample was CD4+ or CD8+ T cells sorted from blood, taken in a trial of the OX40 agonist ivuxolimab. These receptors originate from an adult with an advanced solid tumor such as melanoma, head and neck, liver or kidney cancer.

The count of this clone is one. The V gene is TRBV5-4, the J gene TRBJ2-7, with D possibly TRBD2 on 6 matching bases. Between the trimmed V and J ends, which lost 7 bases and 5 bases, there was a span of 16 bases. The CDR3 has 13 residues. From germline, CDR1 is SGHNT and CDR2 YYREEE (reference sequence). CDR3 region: CASGGWGNDEQYF. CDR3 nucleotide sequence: TGTGCCAGCGGGGGGTGGGGAAACGACGAGCAGTACTTC.

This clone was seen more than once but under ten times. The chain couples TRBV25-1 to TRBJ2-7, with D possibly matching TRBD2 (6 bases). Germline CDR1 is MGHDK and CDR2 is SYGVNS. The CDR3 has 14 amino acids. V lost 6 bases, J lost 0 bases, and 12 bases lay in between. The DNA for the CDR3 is TGTGCCAGCAGGGAAGGCGGGGACTCCTACGAGCAGTACTTC. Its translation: CASREGGDSYEQYF.

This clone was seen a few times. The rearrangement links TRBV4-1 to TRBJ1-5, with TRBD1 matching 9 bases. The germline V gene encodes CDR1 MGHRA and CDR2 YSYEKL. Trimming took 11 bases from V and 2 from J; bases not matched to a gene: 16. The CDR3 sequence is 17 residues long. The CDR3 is CAGLKRDREFCNQPQHF. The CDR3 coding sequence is TGCGCCGGATTGAAGCGGGACAGGGAGTTTTGCAATCAGCCCCAGCATTTT.

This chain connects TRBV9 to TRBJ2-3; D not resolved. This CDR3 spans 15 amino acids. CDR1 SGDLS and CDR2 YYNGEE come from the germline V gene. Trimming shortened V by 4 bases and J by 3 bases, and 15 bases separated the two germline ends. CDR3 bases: TGTGCCAGCAGCTCCGATGGGGTAGGGACAGATACGCAGTATTTT. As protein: CASSSDGVGTDTQYF.

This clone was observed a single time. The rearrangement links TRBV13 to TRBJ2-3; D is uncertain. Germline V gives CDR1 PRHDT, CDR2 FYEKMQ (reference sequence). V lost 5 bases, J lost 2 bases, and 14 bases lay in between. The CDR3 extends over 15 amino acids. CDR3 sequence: CASSPGHPYTDTQYF. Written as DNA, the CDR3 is TGTGCCAGCAGCCCAGGTCATCCTTACACAGATACGCAGTATTTT.

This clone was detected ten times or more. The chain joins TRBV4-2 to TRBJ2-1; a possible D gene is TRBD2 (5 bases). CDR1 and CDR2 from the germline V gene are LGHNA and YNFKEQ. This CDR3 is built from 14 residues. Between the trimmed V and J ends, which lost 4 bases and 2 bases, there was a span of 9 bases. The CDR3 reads CASSPTGAYNEQFF. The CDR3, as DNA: TGTGCCAGCAGCCCGACCGGGGCCTACAATGAGCAGTTCTTC.

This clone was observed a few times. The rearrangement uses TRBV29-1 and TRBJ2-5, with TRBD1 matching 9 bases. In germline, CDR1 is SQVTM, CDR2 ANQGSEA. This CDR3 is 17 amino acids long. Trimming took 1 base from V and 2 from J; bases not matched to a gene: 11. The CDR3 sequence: CSVEAWGGQGTQETQYF. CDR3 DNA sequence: TGCAGCGTTGAAGCCTGGGGGGGACAGGGAACACAAGAGACCCAGTACTTC.

CDR3 bases: TGTGCCAGCAGCTTAAGCCAAGGGTACGAGCAGTACTTC. Translated, it gives CASSLSQGYEQYF. This chain joins TRBV11-2 and TRBJ2-7; D uncertain. From germline, CDR1 is SGHAT and CDR2 FQNNGV. The CDR3 sequence is 13 residues long. The V end was cut by 2 bases, the J end by 4 bases, with 9 bases between.

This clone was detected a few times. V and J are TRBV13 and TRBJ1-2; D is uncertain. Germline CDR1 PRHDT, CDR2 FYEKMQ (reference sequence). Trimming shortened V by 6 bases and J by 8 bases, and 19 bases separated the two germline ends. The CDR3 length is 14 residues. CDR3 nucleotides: TGTGCCAGCAGTTACGAGAGAGACCTGAGAGGCTACACCTTC. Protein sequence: CASSYERDLRGYTF.

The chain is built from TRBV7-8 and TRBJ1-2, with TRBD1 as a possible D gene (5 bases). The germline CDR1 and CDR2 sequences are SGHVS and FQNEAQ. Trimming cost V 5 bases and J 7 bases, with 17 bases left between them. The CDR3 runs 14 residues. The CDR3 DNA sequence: TGTGCCAGCAGCCCCTTGGAGGGGCCTGTTGGCTACACCTTC. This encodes CASSPLEGPVGYTF. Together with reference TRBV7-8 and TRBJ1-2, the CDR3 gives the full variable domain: GAGVSQSPRYKVAKRGQDVALRCDPISGHVSLFWYQQALGQGPEFLTYFQNEAQLDKSGLPSDRFFAERPEGSVSTLKIQRTQQEDSAVYLCASSPLEGPVGYTFGSGTRLTVV.

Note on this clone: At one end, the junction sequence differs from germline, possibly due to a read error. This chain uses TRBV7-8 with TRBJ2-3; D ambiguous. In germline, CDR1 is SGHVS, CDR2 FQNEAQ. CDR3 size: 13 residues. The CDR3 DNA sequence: TGTACCAGCAGCTTAGTGTTGACAGATACGCAGTATTTT. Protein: CTSSLVLTDTQYF. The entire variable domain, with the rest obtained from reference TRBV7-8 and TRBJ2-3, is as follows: GAGVSQSPRYKVAKRGQDVALRCDPISGHVSLFWYQQALGQGPEFLTYFQNEAQLDKSGLPSDRFFAERPEGSVSTLKIQRTQQEDSAVYLCTSSLVLTDTQYFGPGTRLTVL.

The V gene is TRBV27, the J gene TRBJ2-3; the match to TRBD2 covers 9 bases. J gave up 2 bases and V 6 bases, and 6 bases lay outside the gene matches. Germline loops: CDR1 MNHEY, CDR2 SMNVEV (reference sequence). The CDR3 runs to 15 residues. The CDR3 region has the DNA TGTGCCAGCAGCCTTGGACTAGCGTCCACAGATACGCAGTATTTT. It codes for CASSLGLASTDTQYF.

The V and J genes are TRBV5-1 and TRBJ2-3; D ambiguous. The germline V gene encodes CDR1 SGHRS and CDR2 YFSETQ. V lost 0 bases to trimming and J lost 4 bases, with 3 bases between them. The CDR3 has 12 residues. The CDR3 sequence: CASSLGADTQYF. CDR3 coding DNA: TGCGCCAGCAGCTTGGGCGCAGATACGCAGTATTTT. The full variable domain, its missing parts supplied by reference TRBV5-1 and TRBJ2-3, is KAGVTQTPRYLIKTRGQQVTLSCSPISGHRSVSWYQQTPGQGLQFLFEYFSETQRNKGNFPGRFSGRQFSNSRSEMNVSTLELGDSALYLCASSLGADTQYFGPGTRLTVL.

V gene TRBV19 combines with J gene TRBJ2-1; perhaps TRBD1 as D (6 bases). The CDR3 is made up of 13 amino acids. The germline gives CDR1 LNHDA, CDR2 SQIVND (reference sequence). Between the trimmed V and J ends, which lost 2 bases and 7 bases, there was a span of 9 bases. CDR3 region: CASSIMGANEQFF. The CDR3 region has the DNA TGTGCCAGTAGTATAATGGGGGCAAATGAGCAGTTCTTC.

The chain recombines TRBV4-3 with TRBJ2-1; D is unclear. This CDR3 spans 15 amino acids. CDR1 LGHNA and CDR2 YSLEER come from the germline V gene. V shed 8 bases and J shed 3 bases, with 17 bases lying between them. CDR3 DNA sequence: TGCGCCAGCTCAACCGGTCTAGTCCTCTACAATGAGCAGTTCTTC. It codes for CASSTGLVLYNEQFF.

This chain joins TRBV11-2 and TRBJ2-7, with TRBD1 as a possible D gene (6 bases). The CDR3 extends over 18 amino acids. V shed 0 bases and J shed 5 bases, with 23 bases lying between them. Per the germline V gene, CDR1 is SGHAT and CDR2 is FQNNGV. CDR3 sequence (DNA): TGTGCCAGCAGCTTAGATCTGCGGGTCCCACAGGGTCTTCACGAGCAGTACTTC. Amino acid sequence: CASSLDLRVPQGLHEQYF.

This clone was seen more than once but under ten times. The CDR3, as DNA: TGTGCCAGCAGCGTAGGCTCCCGTCGCACCGGGGAGCTGTTTTTT. This codes for CASSVGSRRTGELFF. The rearrangement uses TRBV9 and TRBJ2-2; D gene uncertain. The CDR3 spans 15 residues. Germline lookup yields CDR1 SGDLS and CDR2 YYNGEE. V was pared by 0 bases and J by 4 bases, with 10 bases between.